The clone carrying this T cell receptor (beta chain) has at least ten counts. The antigen is not known. These data originate in a study of T cells in Graves' hyperthyroidism and ophthalmopathy. At the level of the study: Staff took peripheral blood when the initial diagnosis was made, before any treatment began.

Whole-study results and caveats: In blood, most of the thyroid clonotypes expanded above 0.001 were also present.

Amplified TCR beta CDR3 regions came from RNA transcripts. Carried out on the TCR CDR3, a first-round RT-PCR used the HTBI primer set. From the multiplex PCR reads, TCRdb called clonotypes with MiXCR, one entry per CDR3 protein. Among about 560,000 distinct CDR3 sequences, over 15% were seen once, and the ten largest hold around 18%. After removal of 6 bases from V and 4 bases from J, the junction contained 7 bases not matched to a gene. The CDR3 has 16 residues. Sequences were obtained from blood. This clonotype was sampled from a young woman with Graves' hyperthyroidism. The chain is built from TRBV12-3 or TRBV12-4 and TRBJ2-4, with TRBD2 matching over 12 bases. This chain's CDR3 is CASSKTSGGTKNIQYF. The CDR3 DNA is TGTGCCAGCAGCAAAACTAGCGGGGGGACGAAAAACATTCAGTACTTC.